This T cell receptor beta chain was recorded in a study of blood T cell repertoires in COVID-19. Study overall: Some COVID-19 samples were acute and others convalescent; all came from the United States, Italy and Spain. The cDNA or gDNA used as material had been derived from T cells, B-cell-depleted T cells, or PBMCs.

The CDR3 has 13 amino acids. Germline lookup yields CDR1 SSHAT and CDR2 FNYEAQ (reference sequence). In the authors' methods: Quantification of nucleated cells was approximated via reference gene primer amplification. Data came from immunoSEQ multiplex PCR; TCRdb stores just in-frame clones and leaves some out. V and J calls and clone size are as listed in that table; D and trimming were resolved from the DNA. This sample carries fewer than 300,000 clones, about nine tenths of them seen once, and the ten largest clones take approximately 4.3%. This clone was seen a handful of times. Mismatch with germline at one junction end may stem from a read error.

This chain links TRBV7-7 with TRBJ2-7; weak D call: TRBD2 (7 bases). The TCR comes from a man aged 60 to 69 who had recovered from COVID-19. Sequenced material: peripheral blood. CDR3 sequence reads: CASSLGGRGEQYF. CDR3 nucleotide sequence: TGTGCTAGCAGCTTGGGGGGGCGCGGCGAGCAGTACTTC.